A single sample is the source of the 30 T cell receptor beta chains below, sequenced in a study of PD-L1 blockade in urothelial cancer. Some clones are missing from TCRdb's copy, which holds only in-frame ones; the method was immunoSEQ multiplex PCR. The sample has around 20,000 clones, 80% to 90% seen once; the top ten hold 3.7%. The sequencing used PBMCs, collected around atezolizumab (anti-PD-L1) treatment. These receptors were collected from a middle-aged man with urothelial cancer.

The chain recombines TRBV19 with TRBJ1-4, with D possibly matching TRBD1 (6 bases). CDR3 length: 14 amino acids. Germline V gene sequence: CDR1 LNHDA, CDR2 SQIVND (reference sequence). Trimming left V 7 bases short and J 2 bases short, with 11 bases between. This CDR3 is CASNMQGTNEKLFF. In DNA, the CDR3 is TGTGCCAGTAACATGCAGGGGACTAATGAAAAACTGTTTTTT.

This clone was seen just once. The chain couples TRBV20-1 to TRBJ2-7; D ambiguous. The germline CDR1 and CDR2 sequences are DFQATT and SNEGSKA (reference sequence). V was cut by 3 bases and J by 5 bases, with 8 bases left in between. The CDR3 covers 11 residues. The CDR3 here is CSASPWHEQYF. The CDR3 DNA reads TGCAGTGCTAGTCCCTGGCACGAGCAGTACTTC.

This clone occurred once. This rearrangement joins TRBV14 to TRBJ2-5; TRBD1 is a possible D gene (6 bases). The CDR3 is 16 amino acids. The V end was cut by 4 bases, the J end by 0 bases, with 15 bases between. Germline CDR1 SGHDN, CDR2 FVKESK. Here the CDR3 DNA reads TGTGCCAGCAGCCGCTTCAGGGGTTTGAACCAAGAGACCCAGTACTTC. This translates into CASSRFRGLNQETQYF. Complete variable domain (other parts from reference TRBV14 and TRBJ2-5): EAGVTQFPSHSVIEKGQTVTLRCDPISGHDNLYWYRRVMGKEIKFLLHFVKESKQDESGMPNNRFLAERTGGTYSTLKVQPAELEDSGVYFCASSRFRGLNQETQYFGPGTRLLVL.

The V call is TRBV6-5, the J call TRBJ2-5; 13 bases are shared with TRBD2. CDR1 is MNHEY and CDR2 is SVGAGI in the germline V gene. J gave up 5 bases and V 3 bases, and 3 bases lay outside the gene matches. The CDR3 covers 15 residues. The CDR3 protein is CASSYGLAGVETQYF. For the CDR3, the DNA is TGTGCCAGCAGTTATGGACTAGCGGGGGTGGAGACCCAGTACTTC.

This chain links TRBV29-1 with TRBJ2-5; D is unresolved. This CDR3 has 11 amino acids. The V end lost 5 bases, the J end lost 2 bases, and 6 bases lay between the germline ends. Germline-derived CDR1 and CDR2 are SQVTM and ANQGSEA. The CDR3: CSVSTQETQYF. The CDR3, as DNA: TGCAGCGTTTCCACTCAAGAGACCCAGTACTTC.

This clone was recorded once. The chain joins TRBV18 to TRBJ2-5, with TRBD2 as a possible D gene (7 bases). The V gene's germline CDR1 is KGHSH and CDR2 LQKENI. This CDR3 comprises 15 residues. The ends were cut back, 3 bases at V and 2 bases at J, with 13 bases in the middle. CDR3 nucleotides: TGTGCCAGCTCACCCACCGGGGGGCGGCAAGAGACCCAGTACTTC. It encodes CASSPTGGRQETQYF.

The V call is TRBV28, the J call TRBJ2-7, with TRBD1 identical over 10 bases. CDR3 size: 13 residues. Germline CDR1 is MDHEN and CDR2 is SYDVKM. V was pared by 6 bases and J by 4 bases, with 3 bases of the junction left unmatched. CDR3 coding DNA: TGTGCCAGCAGGACAGGGGGCTGGTACGAGCAGTACTTC. Its translation is CASRTGGWYEQYF.

This chain uses TRBV5-1 with TRBJ2-7, with a tentative D call TRBD1 (6 bases). The CDR3 extends over 15 amino acids. Trimming took 0 bases from V and 0 from J, leaving 10 bases between them. The germline CDR1 and CDR2 sequences are SGHRS and YFSETQ. CDR3 sequence: CASSLGQGYSYEQYF. CDR3 DNA: TGCGCCAGCAGCTTGGGGCAGGGGTACTCCTACGAGCAGTACTTC.

The V and J genes are TRBV10-2 and TRBJ1-2; 8 nucleotides agree with TRBD1. The junction had 11 bases not matched to a gene; V was cut back by 6 bases and J by 8 bases. This CDR3 contains 14 residues. Germline CDR1 WSHSY, CDR2 SAAADI. The CDR3 loop is CASRTSGGSGGYTF. For the CDR3, the DNA is TGCGCCAGCAGAACATCAGGGGGCTCGGGCGGCTACACCTTC.

The chain is built from TRBV7-9 and TRBJ2-7; TRBD1 agrees at 8 bases. The V gene end was trimmed by 5 bases and the J gene end by 0 bases; junction bases not matched to a gene: 9. In germline, CDR1 is SEHNR, CDR2 FQNEAQ (reference sequence). This CDR3 contains 16 residues. In nucleotides, the CDR3 is TGTGCCAGCAGCCGGATCTTAACAGGGGGCTCCTACGAGCAGTACTTC. Amino acids: CASSRILTGGSYEQYF.

V is TRBV5-1 and J is TRBJ2-7; tentatively, D is TRBD2 (5 bases). The germline V and J ends were trimmed by 0 bases and 4 bases, with 11 bases remaining between them. The CDR3 runs to 14 residues. CDR1 is SGHRS and CDR2 is YFSETQ in the germline V gene. The CDR3 coding sequence is TGCGCCAGCAGCTTGGCCGCAGAGGGTTACGAGCAGTACTTC. Translation: CASSLAAEGYEQYF.

This clone was picked up one time. The chain employs TRBV10-3 and TRBJ2-7; 8 positions match TRBD1. There are 12 residues in the CDR3. Germline CDR1 and CDR2: ENHRY and SYGVKD. V was pared by 10 bases and J by 5 bases, with 7 bases of the junction left unmatched. The CDR3 nucleotides are TGTGCCACGTTGGACAGGGAGGACGAGCAGTACTTC. Translated: CATLDREDEQYF.

The V gene is TRBV19, the J gene TRBJ2-7, with D possibly matching TRBD2 (6 bases). With 6 bases removed from V and 0 bases from J, the gap between germline ends came to 15 bases. The CDR3 totals 15 residues. Germline CDR1 reads LNHDA; CDR2 reads SQIVND (reference sequence). CDR3 bases: TGTGCCAGTAGACTCTCCAGCGGGCTCTCCTACGAGCAGTACTTC. This sequence encodes CASRLSSGLSYEQYF.

This clone was seen just once. This rearrangement joins TRBV5-6 to TRBJ2-2; unclear D gene. Germline values: CDR1 SGHDT, CDR2 YYEEEE. The CDR3 has 14 residues. V dropped 0 bases and J dropped 4 bases, with 7 bases sitting between them. The CDR3 region has the DNA TGTGCCAGCAGCTTGGACTTTTCCACCGGGGAGCTGTTTTTT. It specifies CASSLDFSTGELFF.

This rearrangement joins TRBV7-6 to TRBJ2-3; 9 nucleotides align to TRBD1. The germline V gene has CDR1 SGHVS and CDR2 FNYEAQ. The CDR3 consists of 18 residues. With 0 bases clipped from V and 0 bases from J, the junction kept 7 bases outside the gene matches. CDR3 sequence: CASSLASPGQGSTDTQYF. CDR3 DNA sequence: TGTGCCAGCAGCTTAGCTTCACCGGGACAGGGAAGCACAGATACGCAGTATTTT.

This clone was observed a single time. The chain links TRBV10-3 to TRBJ2-2, with a possible D match to TRBD2 (6 bases). V lost 0 bases, J lost 4 bases, and 9 bases lay in between. The CDR3 consists of 15 residues. Germline V gene data show CDR1 as ENHRY and CDR2 as SYGVKD. In nucleotides, the CDR3 is TGTGCCATCAGTGAGTCTACCGGGGGCACCGGGGAGCTGTTTTTT. This encodes CAISESTGGTGELFF.

The genes are TRBV5-1 and TRBJ2-5; D is uncertain. The germline gives CDR1 SGHRS, CDR2 YFSETQ. The CDR3 contains 13 residues. V lost 0 bases to trimming and J lost 2 bases, with 5 bases between them. The CDR3 sequence is CASSLGLQETQYF. For the CDR3, the DNA is TGCGCCAGCAGCTTGGGTCTTCAAGAGACCCAGTACTTC.

V gene TRBV5-6 combines with J gene TRBJ2-3; perhaps TRBD2 as D (6 bases). CDR3 length: 15 residues. Per germline, CDR1 SGHDT and CDR2 YYEEEE. Trimming took 0 bases from V and 2 from J, leaving 10 bases between them. CDR3 DNA: TGTGCCAGCAGCTTGGCCGCGGGGCTCACAGATACGCAGTATTTT. This gives the protein CASSLAAGLTDTQYF.

The CDR3, as DNA: TGTGCCAGCAGCCCCGGGGGTGGCTATAATTCACCCCTCCACTTT. Its protein is CASSPGGGYNSPLHF. The chain recombines TRBV9 with TRBJ1-6, with D possibly TRBD1 on 5 matching bases. V was cut by 4 bases and J by 3 bases, with 11 bases left in between. The CDR3 is 15 amino acids. Germline V gene sequence: CDR1 SGDLS, CDR2 YYNGEE.

This chain uses TRBV7-9 with TRBJ2-7, with 9 bases that match TRBD2. The length of the CDR3 is 16 residues. With 1 base clipped from V and 0 bases from J, the junction kept 4 bases outside the gene matches. Germline CDR1 SEHNR, CDR2 FQNEAQ (reference sequence). In nucleotides, the CDR3 is TGTGCCAGCAGCTTAGGGACTAGCGTTCTCTCCTACGAGCAGTACTTC. Translated: CASSLGTSVLSYEQYF. Full variable domain (missing parts from reference TRBV7-9 and TRBJ2-7): DTGVSQNPRHKITKRGQNVTFRCDPISEHNRLYWYRQTLGQGPEFLTYFQNEAQLEKSRLLSDRFSAERPKGSFSTLEIQRTEQGDSAMYLCASSLGTSVLSYEQYFGPGTRLTVT.

This clone appeared a single time. The J gene is TRBJ2-7, the V gene TRBV4-1, with no clear D. Deletions cut 4 bases from V and 6 bases from J, with 13 bases between. Germline loops: CDR1 MGHRA, CDR2 YSYEKL. The CDR3 sequence is 13 residues long. CDR3 protein: CASSRGGLGEQYF. Here the CDR3 DNA reads TGCGCCAGCAGCCGAGGCGGATTAGGCGAGCAGTACTTC.

The J gene is TRBJ2-7, the V gene TRBV5-3; D call uncertain. TRBV5-3 qualifies as an ORF whose function is uncertain. The CDR3 totals 24 residues. Trimming pared 5 bases from V and 10 bases from J, leaving 52 bases between. DNA of the CDR3: TGTGCCAGAAGTCCTAACAAGACTTCGCTACGAATCCAACGCTACGAATGTGGTTGGTTTCTACAGTACTTC. Translation gives CARSPNKTSLRIQRYECGWFLQYF.

CDR3 in amino acids: CASSVAGADYGYTF. In DNA form, the CDR3 reads TGTGCCAGCAGCGTAGCTGGGGCAGACTATGGCTACACCTTC. V and J are TRBV9 and TRBJ1-2; a possible D gene is TRBD1 (5 bases). This CDR3 region has 14 residues. The ends were cut back, 0 bases at V and 3 bases at J, with 9 bases in the middle. Germline values: CDR1 SGDLS, CDR2 YYNGEE.

The rearrangement uses TRBV14 and TRBJ2-4, with 8 bases aligning to TRBD1. Germline CDR1 SGHDN, CDR2 FVKESK. CDR3 size: 14 residues. V shed 0 bases and J 6 bases; nucleotides not matched to a gene: 1. CDR3 sequence: CASSQDGTGNIQYF. The CDR3 coding sequence is TGTGCCAGCAGCCAAGACGGGACAGGAAACATTCAGTACTTC.

The V gene is TRBV5-8, the J gene TRBJ1-3; D gene unclear. Germline V lookup: CDR1 SGHTS, CDR2 YDEGEE. The CDR3 contains 14 residues. Deletions cut 0 bases from V and 3 bases from J, with 7 bases between. The chain's CDR3 is CASSLVRVGNTIYF. The CDR3 coding sequence is TGTGCCAGCAGCTTGGTGAGGGTTGGAAACACCATATATTTT. The variable domain in full, with the rest retrieved from reference TRBV5-8 and TRBJ1-3, is EAGVTQSPTHLIKTRGQQATLRCSPISGHTSVYWYQQALGLGLQFLLWYDEGEERNRGNFPPRFSGRQFPNYSSELNVNALELEDSALYLCASSLVRVGNTIYFGEGSWLTVV.

The chain couples TRBV4-1 to TRBJ1-2; no firm D call. CDR3 length: 18 residues. Trimming stripped 0 bases from V and 0 bases from J, with 17 bases between. CDR1 is MGHRA, CDR2 YSYEKL, per germline. The CDR3 coding sequence is TGCGCCAGCAGCCAAGATCTGGCAGTTCGAGGGTCTAACTATGGCTACACCTTC. This encodes CASSQDLAVRGSNYGYTF.

The chain recombines TRBV27 with TRBJ1-2; D is perhaps TRBD1 (5 bases). Deletions cut 5 bases from V and 8 bases from J, with 12 bases between. This CDR3 is 12 amino acids long. CDR1 is MNHEY and CDR2 is SMNVEV in the germline V gene (reference sequence). CDR3 sequence: CASSTGGLGYTF. DNA of the CDR3: TGTGCCAGCAGTACGGGGGGACTAGGCTACACCTTC.

V and J are TRBV5-4 and TRBJ2-7; 10 bases map to TRBD2. Trimming took 4 bases from V and 3 from J; bases not matched to a gene: 16. Germline lookup yields CDR1 SGHNT and CDR2 YYREEE (reference sequence). This CDR3 has 18 residues. CDR3 DNA: TGTGCCAGCAGCCAACTCTCTAGCGGGGGCCCGGATGGCTACGAGCAGTACTTC. Translated, it gives CASSQLSSGGPDGYEQYF.

This clone occurred once. V and J are TRBV19 and TRBJ2-5, with TRBD2 matching over 8 bases. This CDR3 is built from 13 residues. V dropped 10 bases and J dropped 5; count of bases not matched to a gene: 9. CDR1 and CDR2 from the germline V gene are LNHDA and SQIVND (reference sequence). The CDR3 loop is CATTGLVGETQYF. The CDR3 coding sequence is TGTGCCACAACGGGACTAGTGGGTGAGACCCAGTACTTC.

The V and J genes are TRBV6-4 and TRBJ2-5; 9 bases line up with TRBD2. V shed 4 bases and J 7 bases; nucleotides not matched to a gene: 19. The germline V gene encodes CDR1 MRHNA and CDR2 SNTAGT. This CDR3 is built from 18 residues. The DNA for the CDR3 is TGTGCCAGCAGTGCCCCCGTGATAGCGGGGGCCGACGGATGGACCCAGTACTTC. This translates into CASSAPVIAGADGWTQYF.